The 10 T cell receptor beta chains in this list originate from one sample, sequenced in a study of blood T cell repertoires in COVID-19. TCRdb's table, derived via immunoSEQ multiplex PCR, lists solely in-frame clones and lacks some. The sample records about 300,000 clones, more than 75% being singletons. Sample: PBMCs or T cells enriched from blood (not recorded which). The source is a woman between 18 and 30 years old who had recovered from COVID-19.

In its sample, this clone was seen a few times. The rearrangement joins TRBV12-3 or TRBV12-4 to TRBJ2-7; no firm D call. The CDR3 is 13 residues long. Trimming stripped 2 bases from V and 6 bases from J, with 11 bases between. The CDR3 spells CASSLLTPTEQYF. The CDR3 DNA is TGTGCCAGCAGTTTATTGACTCCCACCGAGCAGTACTTC.

The count of this clone is one. V usage is TRBV6-5 and J usage is TRBJ1-1; D ambiguous. The CDR3 loop spans 13 amino acids. Trimming shortened V by 6 bases and J by 4 bases, and 12 bases separated the two germline ends. Germline CDR1 MNHEY, CDR2 SVGAGI. The CDR3 region has the DNA TGTGCCAGCAGCGCCGATCCGGGCACTGAAGCTTTCTTT. Translation gives CASSADPGTEAFF.

The genes are TRBV28 and TRBJ1-2; 8 bases agree with TRBD1. The CDR3 is made up of 16 amino acids. The J segment lost 4 bases and the V segment lost 5 bases, leaving 12 bases of the junction unmatched. CDR1 and CDR2 from the germline V gene are MDHEN and SYDVKM. The CDR3 sequence: CASSSNTGGSGYGYTF. CDR3 DNA sequence: TGTGCCAGCAGTAGTAATACAGGGGGGTCGGGCTATGGCTACACCTTC.

V is TRBV9 and J is TRBJ1-1; 11 nucleotides agree with TRBD1. Unmatched junction bases numbered 10, after V lost 4 bases and J lost 2 bases. Germline assignment: CDR1 SGDLS and CDR2 YYNGEE. This CDR3 contains 17 residues. CDR3 DNA sequence: TGTGCCAGCAGCAACGGACAGGGGGCGAGATTTAACACTGAAGCTTTCTTT. This gives the protein CASSNGQGARFNTEAFF.

The chain has TRBV12-3 or TRBV12-4 and TRBJ2-7; 7 bases are a match to TRBD2. The CDR3 has 13 residues. V lost 5 bases and J lost 3; bases outside the gene matches: 4. In DNA, the CDR3 is TGTGCCAGCAGTACTGGGACTAACTACGAGCAGTACTTC. It yields the protein CASSTGTNYEQYF.

This clone was detected only once. CDR3 loop: CASTNSSTYEQYF. The CDR3, as DNA: TGTGCCAGCACCAATTCTTCTACCTACGAGCAGTACTTC. V usage is TRBV5-6 and J usage is TRBJ2-7; D is unresolved. Per germline, CDR1 SGHDT and CDR2 YYEEEE. The CDR3 sequence is 13 residues long. V dropped 6 bases and J dropped 2 bases, with 12 bases sitting between them. The variable domain in full, completed from reference TRBV5-6 and TRBJ2-7, reads DAGVTQSPTHLIKTRGQQVTLRCSPKSGHDTVSWYQQALGQGPQFIFQYYEEEERQRGNFPDRFSGHQFPNYSSELNVNALLLGDSALYLCASTNSSTYEQYFGPGTRLTVT.

This clone came up once. The chain combines TRBV5-4 with TRBJ1-2, with D perhaps matching TRBD1 (5 bases). Germline assignment: CDR1 SGHNT and CDR2 YYREEE (reference sequence). The CDR3 totals 13 residues. V lost 1 base and J 7 bases, leaving 11 bases between the germline ends. Here the CDR3 DNA reads TGTGCCAGCAGCTTGAGACAGAGAGGTGGCTACACCTTC. Protein sequence: CASSLRQRGGYTF. Variable domain in full (rest from reference TRBV5-4 and TRBJ1-2): ETGVTQSPTHLIKTRGQQVTLRCSSQSGHNTVSWYQQALGQGPQFIFQYYREEENGRGNFPPRFSGLQFPNYSSELNVNALELDDSALYLCASSLRQRGGYTFGSGTRLTVV.

Only a few counts were recorded for this clone. V gene TRBV7-9 combines with J gene TRBJ1-2; D gene uncertain. V lost 7 bases and J lost 8, with 14 bases in between. The germline V gene encodes CDR1 SEHNR and CDR2 FQNEAQ (reference sequence). The CDR3 is 12 amino acids. CDR3 in DNA: TGTGCCAGCAAAAGAGGAGGTGGGGGCTACACCTTC. Amino acids: CASKRGGGGYTF.

The chain combines TRBV7-9 with TRBJ1-5; the D gene is possibly TRBD1 (6 bases). The CDR3 totals 14 residues. V was shortened by 2 bases and J by 4 bases, with 9 bases between the two germline ends. The germline V gene encodes CDR1 SEHNR and CDR2 FQNEAQ (reference sequence). CDR3 in DNA: TGTGCCAGCAGCTTAATGGGACAAAATCAGCCCCAGCATTTT. Encoded protein: CASSLMGQNQPQHF.

V and J are TRBV30 and TRBJ1-1; maybe TRBD1 (6 bases). V lost 6 bases, J lost 0 bases, and 14 bases lay in between. The CDR3 runs 14 residues. Looked up from germline, CDR1 is GTSNPN and CDR2 is SVGIG (reference sequence). The CDR3 nucleotides read TGTGCCTGCGAAATGGACAGACTGAACACTGAAGCTTTCTTT. It codes for CACEMDRLNTEAFF. Full variable domain (rest looked up from reference TRBV30 and TRBJ1-1): SQTIHQWPATLVQPVGSPLSLECTVEGTSNPNLYWYRQAAGRGLQLLFYSVGIGQISSEVPQNLSASRPQDRQFILSSKKLLLSDSGFYLCACEMDRLNTEAFFGQGTRLTVV.